Below, 20 T cell receptor beta chains from the same sample are listed, as sequenced in a study of T cell responses to AZD1222 COVID-19 vaccine. Using immunoSEQ multiplex PCR, the repertoire was profiled, and TCRdb retains in-frame clones only, with some absent. The sample contains approximately 210,000 clones, approximately 93% of which appear only once. Sequencing was performed on peripheral blood, taken 28 days after the second AZD1222 dose. The origin of the receptors is an adult who received the AZD1222 COVID-19 vaccine.

The chain joins TRBV7-8 to TRBJ2-7; D is perhaps TRBD2 (5 bases). Trimming stripped 5 bases from V and 0 bases from J, with 17 bases between. Germline V gene data show CDR1 as SGHVS and CDR2 as FQNEAQ. The CDR3 has 16 residues. The DNA of the CDR3 is TGTGCCAGCAGCCCGACCCGCCAGCGGTTCTCCTACGAGCAGTACTTC. Encoded protein: CASSPTRQRFSYEQYF.

The J gene is TRBJ2-1, the V gene TRBV9; D not resolved. CDR3 size: 14 residues. From germline, CDR1 is SGDLS and CDR2 YYNGEE. V lost 4 bases to trimming and J lost 0 bases, with 8 bases between them. The CDR3 spells CASSPGSSYNEQFF. CDR3 nucleotides: TGTGCCAGCAGCCCCGGCAGCTCCTACAATGAGCAGTTCTTC. The full variable domain, rest sourced from reference TRBV9 and TRBJ2-1, is DSGVTQTPKHLITATGQRVTLRCSPRSGDLSVYWYQQSLDQGLQFLIQYYNGEERAKGNILERFSAQQFPDLHSELNLSSLELGDSALYFCASSPGSSYNEQFFGPGTRLTVL.

V gene TRBV10-3 combines with J gene TRBJ2-7, with D perhaps TRBD1 or TRBD2 (6 bases each). The CDR3 is 15 amino acids. Germline CDR1 reads ENHRY; CDR2 reads SYGVKD. Trimming stripped 3 bases from V and 7 bases from J, with 19 bases between. Written as DNA, the CDR3 is TGTGCCATCAGTGAACCGGGACAAGGGGCGGGGGAGCAGTACTTC. Protein: CAISEPGQGAGEQYF.

The V and J genes are TRBV30 and TRBJ1-5; no reliable D call. This CDR3 contains 13 residues. From germline, CDR1 is GTSNPN and CDR2 SVGIG (reference sequence). V shed 0 bases and J shed 0 bases, with 3 bases lying between them. CDR3 in DNA: TGTGCCTGGAGTGTCGGTAGCAATCAGCCCCAGCATTTT. As protein: CAWSVGSNQPQHF.

The chain has TRBV5-1 and TRBJ2-7; 10 bases are a match to TRBD1. J was trimmed by 0 bases and V by 5 bases; bases with no gene match: 5. The CDR3 totals 15 residues. The germline CDR1 and CDR2 sequences are SGHRS and YFSETQ. CDR3 region: CASSSTGGASYEQYF. The CDR3 DNA reads as TGCGCCAGCAGTTCGACAGGGGGCGCCTCCTACGAGCAGTACTTC.

This clone was counted between two and nine times. The chain employs TRBV5-1 and TRBJ2-5, with 12 bases fitting TRBD2. J gave up 5 bases and V 4 bases, and 6 bases lay outside the gene matches. In germline, CDR1 is SGHRS, CDR2 YFSETQ. The CDR3 totals 15 residues. CDR3 nucleotides: TGCGCCAGCAGCGATCTAGCGGGAGGGGGCGAGACCCAGTACTTC. Its translation is CASSDLAGGGETQYF.

The J gene is TRBJ1-2, the V gene TRBV19; 8 nucleotides match TRBD1. This CDR3 is 18 amino acids long. Germline V gene data show CDR1 as LNHDA and CDR2 as SQIVND (reference sequence). The ends lost 6 bases at V and 4 bases at J; junction bases unmatched: 19. The CDR3 here is CASRPTTGTGRAFYGYTF. The CDR3 nucleotides read TGTGCCAGTAGACCGACGACCGGGACAGGCCGCGCATTCTATGGCTACACCTTC.

This clone was detected a few times. This rearrangement joins TRBV7-8 to TRBJ1-5; D is undetermined. The germline CDR1 and CDR2 sequences are SGHVS and FQNEAQ. Deletions cut 1 base from V and 2 bases from J, with 15 bases between. This CDR3 comprises 17 residues. DNA of the CDR3: TGTGCCAGCAGCTTAGATACGGGTGCGCGAGGCAATCAGCCCCAGCATTTT. Protein: CASSLDTGARGNQPQHF.

V and J are TRBV5-1 and TRBJ2-1; D is uncertain. The CDR3 is made up of 15 amino acids. The germline V gene encodes CDR1 SGHRS and CDR2 YFSETQ. With 0 bases removed from V and 3 bases from J, the gap between germline ends came to 10 bases. The CDR3 DNA reads TGCGCCAGCAGCTTGGTAACGGATAGCTACAATGAGCAGTTCTTC. Residues: CASSLVTDSYNEQFF.

This clone was detected only once. The chain combines TRBV5-1 with TRBJ2-1; TRBD2 might be the D (6 bases). Deletions cut 4 bases from V and 3 bases from J, with 14 bases between. The CDR3 has 15 amino acids. Per the germline V gene, CDR1 is SGHRS and CDR2 is YFSETQ. The CDR3 bases are TGCGCCAGCAGCCCTATAGTCGGGGGCTACAATGAGCAGTTCTTC. Translation gives CASSPIVGGYNEQFF. Full variable domain (missing parts from reference TRBV5-1 and TRBJ2-1): KAGVTQTPRYLIKTRGQQVTLSCSPISGHRSVSWYQQTPGQGLQFLFEYFSETQRNKGNFPGRFSGRQFSNSRSEMNVSTLELGDSALYLCASSPIVGGYNEQFFGPGTRLTVL.

The gene calls are TRBV9 and TRBJ2-3, with D possibly being TRBD2 (7 bases). CDR1 SGDLS and CDR2 YYNGEE come from the germline V gene. This CDR3 comprises 16 residues. V lost 0 bases and J 3 bases, leaving 14 bases between the germline ends. The CDR3 region is CASSVVVGGGTDTQYF. DNA for the CDR3: TGTGCCAGCAGCGTAGTCGTGGGAGGGGGTACAGATACGCAGTATTTT.

Remarks on this clone: Different DNA sequences within this sample yield the same CDR3. The chain recombines TRBV28 with TRBJ1-2; D remains ambiguous. From germline, CDR1 is MDHEN and CDR2 SYDVKM. Trimming pared 2 bases from V and 6 bases from J, leaving 4 bases between. This CDR3 region has 11 residues. This CDR3 is CASSLRDGYTF. The CDR3, as DNA: TGTGCCAGCAGTTTACGGGATGGCTACACCTTC.

This rearrangement joins TRBV28 to TRBJ1-5, with a weak D call TRBD1 (5 bases). V was trimmed by 7 bases and J by 8 bases, leaving 24 bases between them. CDR3 size: 16 residues. Germline loops: CDR1 MDHEN, CDR2 SYDVKM. CDR3 loop: CASTTSRDPKREPQHF. CDR3 in DNA: TGTGCCAGCACAACCAGCCGGGACCCCAAACGGGAGCCCCAGCATTTT.

The J gene is TRBJ1-4, the V gene TRBV28; D is unclear. Trimming removed 6 bases from V and 3 bases from J, with 8 bases in between. CDR3 length equals 13 residues. In germline, CDR1 is MDHEN, CDR2 SYDVKM. The CDR3 region is CASRGLANEKLFF. DNA of the CDR3: TGTGCCAGCAGAGGCTTGGCTAATGAAAAACTGTTTTTT.

This chain links TRBV6-4 with TRBJ2-3; D possibly uses TRBD1 or TRBD2 (5 bases each). Looked up from germline, CDR1 is MRHNA and CDR2 is SNTAGT. There are 16 residues in the CDR3. Trimming stripped 2 bases from V and 5 bases from J, with 17 bases between. CDR3 nucleotides: TGTGCCAGCAGTGACCTAGCCGGGGCCCTCAAAGATACGCAGTATTTT. This codes for CASSDLAGALKDTQYF.

J is TRBJ1-1 and V is TRBV30; 10 bases are a match to TRBD1. In germline, CDR1 is GTSNPN, CDR2 SVGIG (reference sequence). The CDR3 spans 13 residues. The V segment lost 2 bases and the J segment 6 bases; nucleotides outside the gene matches: 3. The CDR3 DNA is TGTGCCTGGAGTATGGACAGGGGGGCTGAAGCTTTCTTT. Protein product: CAWSMDRGAEAFF.

The V gene is TRBV28, the J gene TRBJ2-3; a weak D match, TRBD2 (5 bases). CDR1 and CDR2 from the germline V gene are MDHEN and SYDVKM. Between the trimmed V and J ends, which lost 2 bases and 0 bases, there was a span of 12 bases. The CDR3 sequence is 16 residues long. The CDR3 coding sequence is TGTGCCAGCAGTTTACCCCTAGCAGTTAGCACAGATACGCAGTATTTT. Its translation is CASSLPLAVSTDTQYF.

This clone has only a few counts. The CDR3 DNA reads TGTGCCAGCGGGAGTGACAGGGAGCGCTACAATGAGCAGTTCTTC. Translated, it gives CASGSDRERYNEQFF. The chain couples TRBV6-5 to TRBJ2-1; the match to TRBD1 covers 7 bases. The CDR3 runs 15 residues. The germline V gene encodes CDR1 MNHEY and CDR2 SVGAGI. The junction had 10 bases not matched to a gene; V was cut back by 8 bases and J by 3 bases.

The chain carries TRBV7-9 and TRBJ1-2; unclear D gene. This CDR3 is 15 amino acids long. Trimming shortened V by 3 bases and J by 1 base, and 12 bases separated the two germline ends. CDR1 and CDR2 (germline): SEHNR, FQNEAQ (reference sequence). CDR3 protein: CASSLLGMDNYGYTF. CDR3 DNA: TGTGCCAGCAGCTTGTTGGGAATGGATAACTATGGCTACACCTTC.

This clone has a single count. The chain employs TRBV28 and TRBJ2-7, with TRBD2 matching over 12 bases. V lost 2 bases and J lost 5; bases outside the gene matches: 10. This CDR3 region has 17 residues. The V gene's germline CDR1 is MDHEN and CDR2 SYDVKM. The CDR3 DNA reads TGTGCCAGCAGTTTACTTTCACTAGCGGGAGGCCCCCACGAGCAGTACTTC. Translation: CASSLLSLAGGPHEQYF.